This T cell receptor beta chain derives from a study of response to subunit inactivated influenza vaccine. General study results and limits: Authors suggested few new T cells are recruited by each seasonal influenza vaccination.

In regard to this clonotype: What it binds is unknown.

TCRdb re-called the RT-PCR reads through MiXCR, storing one row per CDR3 protein. The table includes hundreds of thousands of distinct CDR3 sequences, 14% detected once. The starting material was PBMCs from blood, obtained 14 to 15 days before vaccination. The receptor was derived from a man over 45 who received an inactivated influenza vaccine.

CDR3 in amino acids: CASGHRDRVYEQYF. The CDR3 DNA reads as TGTGCCAGCGGACACCGGGACAGGGTCTACGAGCAGTACTTC. The gene calls are TRBV12-3 or TRBV12-4 and TRBJ2-7; the match to TRBD1 covers 9 bases. The CDR3 has 14 residues. The V and J ends lost 8 bases and 3 bases, in that order; junction bases with no gene match: 8.